These 3 T cell receptor beta chains originate from one sample sequenced in a study of T cells in Graves' hyperthyroidism and ophthalmopathy (dated by TCRdb to between 2017 and 2020). The library relied on multiplex PCR. Instrument used: Illumina HiSeq 2000. The TCR beta CDR3 regions were amplified from RNA transcripts. For the first round of RT-PCR on the TCR CDR3, the HTBI primer set was used together with the Qiagen OneStep RT-PCR kit. Starting from the raw public reads, TCRdb applied fastp trimming at Q25, assembled clones with MiXCR and retained in-frame beta chains. Every CDR3 protein is listed once, alongside the most common genes and DNA of its rows. Across this sample there are fewer than 750,000 distinct CDR3 sequences, with roughly 15% seen only once. Around an eighth of the sample rests with the top ten. The sequenced sample consisted of blood. The receptors stem from a woman in her 50s with Graves' ophthalmopathy.

This clonotype was seen repeatedly, ten times or more. The chain couples TRBV7-9 to TRBJ2-3, with D perhaps TRBD2 (5 bases). Germline V gives CDR1 SEHNR, CDR2 FQNEAQ (reference sequence). The CDR3 contains 14 residues. The ends were cut back, 1 base at V and 3 bases at J, with 8 bases in the middle. CDR3 sequence reads: CASSLGPGTDTQYF. The CDR3 DNA reads as TGTGCCAGCAGCTTAGGCCCGGGGACAGATACGCAGTATTTT.

V is TRBV27 and J is TRBJ2-2; D may be TRBD2 (6 bases). V was trimmed by 2 bases and J by 3 bases, leaving 10 bases between them. Germline V gene data show CDR1 as MNHEY and CDR2 as SMNVEV (reference sequence). The CDR3 totals 15 residues. The CDR3 is CASSLGGRYTGELFF. The CDR3 DNA reads as TGTGCCAGCAGTTTAGGGGGGAGGTACACCGGGGAGCTGTTTTTT.

Ten or more counts support this clonotype. This chain connects TRBV5-1 to TRBJ2-1; 9 bases fit TRBD2. This CDR3 has 16 residues. Trimming removed 6 bases from V and 4 bases from J; junction bases left unmatched: 11. Germline CDR1 and CDR2: SGHRS and YFSETQ. As DNA, the CDR3 is TGCGCCAGCAATAGGAACCCTAGCGGGACGTACAATGAGCAGTTCTTC. It specifies CASNRNPSGTYNEQFF.